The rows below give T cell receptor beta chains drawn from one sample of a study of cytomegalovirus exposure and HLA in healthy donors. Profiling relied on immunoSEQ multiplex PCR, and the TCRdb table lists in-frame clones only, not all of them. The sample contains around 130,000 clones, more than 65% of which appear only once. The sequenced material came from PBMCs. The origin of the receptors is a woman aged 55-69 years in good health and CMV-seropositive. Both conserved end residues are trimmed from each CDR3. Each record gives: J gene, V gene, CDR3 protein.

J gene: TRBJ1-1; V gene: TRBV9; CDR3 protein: ASSPRDSMNTEAF
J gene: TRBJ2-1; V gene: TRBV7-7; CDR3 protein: ASSLGLRGGSYNEQF
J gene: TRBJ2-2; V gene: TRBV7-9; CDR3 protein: ASSLFWTSGLEFTGELF
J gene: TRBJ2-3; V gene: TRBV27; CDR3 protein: ASRRDREGDTQY
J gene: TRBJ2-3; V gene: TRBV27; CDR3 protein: ASRSLGSSRNTQY
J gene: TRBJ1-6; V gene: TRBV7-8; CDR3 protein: ASSLAGLRTGHNSPLH
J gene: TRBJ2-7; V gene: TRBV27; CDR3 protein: ASSLYPRGGRTTSYEQY
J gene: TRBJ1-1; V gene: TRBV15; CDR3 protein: ATSRDRGLQNTEAF
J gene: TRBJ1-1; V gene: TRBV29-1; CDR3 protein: SAGMANTEAF
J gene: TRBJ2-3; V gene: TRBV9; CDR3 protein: ASSVSTDTQY
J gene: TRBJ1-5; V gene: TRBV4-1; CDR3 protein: ASSQDWGTGLQPQH
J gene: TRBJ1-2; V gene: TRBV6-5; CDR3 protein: ASTQAANYGYT
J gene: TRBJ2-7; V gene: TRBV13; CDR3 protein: ASSYAGTGGEQY
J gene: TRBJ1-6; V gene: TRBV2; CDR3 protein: ASSGGISYNSPLH
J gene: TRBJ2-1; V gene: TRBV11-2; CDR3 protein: ASSFLAGGSGNEQF
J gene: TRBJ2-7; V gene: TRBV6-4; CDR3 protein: ASSPEAASSYEQY
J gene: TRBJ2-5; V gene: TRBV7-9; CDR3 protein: ASSLIAGGQETQY
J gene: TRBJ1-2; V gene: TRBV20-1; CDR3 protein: SAPRQSGYT
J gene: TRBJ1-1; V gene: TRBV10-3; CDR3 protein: ATTGQENTEAF
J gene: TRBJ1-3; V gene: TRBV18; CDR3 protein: ASSQNRGSGNTIY
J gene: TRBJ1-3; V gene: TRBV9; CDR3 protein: ASSPEDRFLAIY
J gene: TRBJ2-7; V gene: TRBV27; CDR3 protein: ASSLGPLGEQY
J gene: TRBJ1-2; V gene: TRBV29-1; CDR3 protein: SDAGQSNYGYT
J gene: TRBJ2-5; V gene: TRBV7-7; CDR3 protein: ASSLGDSQETQY
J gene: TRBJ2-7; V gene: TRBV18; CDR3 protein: ASSPPSGGSYEQY
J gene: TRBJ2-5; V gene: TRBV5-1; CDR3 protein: ASIPEGPSGQETQY
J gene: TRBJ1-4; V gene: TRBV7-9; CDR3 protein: ASSDMTRGTNEKLF
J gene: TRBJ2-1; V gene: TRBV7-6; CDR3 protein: ASSPGDSLLSNEQF
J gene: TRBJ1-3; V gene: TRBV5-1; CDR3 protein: ASSPTGGNTIY
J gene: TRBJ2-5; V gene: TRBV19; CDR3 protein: ASTALAGGQMTQY
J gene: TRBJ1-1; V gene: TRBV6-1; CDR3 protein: SVDRDTEAF
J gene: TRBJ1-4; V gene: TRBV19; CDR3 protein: ASSWTEDEKLF
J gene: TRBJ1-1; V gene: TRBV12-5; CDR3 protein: ASGLGLGESEAF
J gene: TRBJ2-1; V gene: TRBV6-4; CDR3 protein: ASSLELAGGLNEQF
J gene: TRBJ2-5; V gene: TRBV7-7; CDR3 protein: ASSRLAGQETQY
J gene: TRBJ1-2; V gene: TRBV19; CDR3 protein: ASSIGSRGVYGYT
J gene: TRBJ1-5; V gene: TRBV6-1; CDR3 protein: ASSMDTVGNQPQH
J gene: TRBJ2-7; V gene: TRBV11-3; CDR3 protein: ASSLGGGQSYEQY
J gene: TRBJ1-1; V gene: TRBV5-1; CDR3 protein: ASSPQGPLTEAF
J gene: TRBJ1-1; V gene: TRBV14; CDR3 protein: ASSRQGAHPEAF
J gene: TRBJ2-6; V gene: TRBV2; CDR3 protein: ATGRRQLISGANVLT
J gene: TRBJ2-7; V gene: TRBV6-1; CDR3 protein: ASSERASPYEQY
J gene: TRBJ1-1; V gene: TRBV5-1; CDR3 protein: ASSNRVGAF
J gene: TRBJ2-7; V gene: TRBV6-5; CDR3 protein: ASNGQGAREQY